A selection of T cell receptor beta chains follows, all from one sample in a study of immune cell composition in non-small cell lung cancer. The data were produced by immunoSEQ multiplex PCR, yet TCRdb's version contains in-frame clones alone and is incomplete. Of roughly 10,000 clones in the sample, 68% were seen once. Sequencing was performed on lung tumor tissue. These receptors were taken from a human donor with non-small cell lung cancer. The CDR3 runs from the conserved cysteine through the conserved F or W. Fields, in order: J gene, clone size, D gene, V gene, CDR3 DNA, CDR3 protein. The D gene is left open where the match is weak. The listing skips clone size in some rows; elsewhere it reads once, few, many or a size class.

>TRBJ1-2|-|TRBD1|TRBV2
TGTGCCAGCATCTGGTTAGACAGGGGTGGCTACACCTTC
CASIWLDRGGYTF
>TRBJ1-1|-|-|TRBV6-1
TGTGCCAGCAGCCAAACAGGGCCCGCGGTCCCTGAAGCTTTCTTT
CASSQTGPAVPEAFF
>TRBJ1-5|few|-|TRBV6-1
TGTGCCAGCAGTGAAAGTTGGGGCAGGGGCAATCAGCCCCAGCATTTT
CASSESWGRGNQPQHF
>TRBJ2-7|-|-|TRBV5-4
TGTGCCAGCAGCTTGGCCCGGGGGAAAGAAGACCACGAGCAGTACTTC
CASSLARGKEDHEQYF
>TRBJ2-2|-|-|TRBV2
TGTGCCAGCAGCAAAATGGGCGGACATTTCGCGAACACCGGGGAGCTGTTTTTT
CASSKMGGHFANTGELFF
>TRBJ1-1|-|-|TRBV5-1
TGCGCCAGCAGCTCCATACAGGGCACTGAAGCTTTCTTT
CASSSIQGTEAFF
>TRBJ1-4|medium-sized|-|TRBV15
TGTGCCACCAGCAGAGGATGGGAGGGTAGAGAAGAAAAACTGTTTTTT
CATSRGWEGREEKLFF
>TRBJ2-7|few|-|TRBV7-8
TGTGCCAGCAGCTTAGCGTCCGGCGAGCAGTACTTC
CASSLASGEQYF
>TRBJ1-2|-|-|TRBV5-6
TGTGCCAGCAGCTATCTGACAGCCGATTACTATGGCTACACCTTC
CASSYLTADYYGYTF
>TRBJ1-4|medium-sized|-|TRBV6-1
TGTGCCAGCAGTGTTTCCGGGCAGACCGGCGGAAAACTGTTTTTT
CASSVSGQTGGKLFF
>TRBJ1-2|once|TRBD1|TRBV11-3
TGTGCCAGCAGCGGACAGGGGAGGGTTAACTATGGCTACACCTTC
CASSGQGRVNYGYTF
>TRBJ2-7|-|TRBD2|TRBV12-5
TGTGCTAGTGGTTTAGTACCGGGACTAGGGGCCTCTCTGAGATACGAGCAGTACTTC
CASGLVPGLGASLRYEQYF
>TRBJ1-2|-|-|TRBV15
TGTGCCACCTCAGGGAAACCTAACTATGGCTACACCTTC
CATSGKPNYGYTF
>TRBJ2-2|-|-|TRBV7-2
TGTGCCAGGGATAGGGGGGGCGGAAACACCGGGGAGCTGTTTTTT
CARDRGGGNTGELFF
>TRBJ2-1|-|-|TRBV9
TGTGCCAGCAGCCCCCGGGACTCAGGTTGGGAGCAGTTCTTC
CASSPRDSGWEQFF
>TRBJ1-1|-|-|TRBV4-1
TGCGCCAGCAGCCTCCAGGGATGGGGCACTGAAGCTTTCTTT
CASSLQGWGTEAFF
>TRBJ2-7|-|-|TRBV28
TGTGCCAGCAGTTCCCGGCGGATGGGACGTTGGGAGCATCGCAATTACGAGCAGTACTTC
CASSSRRMGRWEHRNYEQYF
>TRBJ1-5|-|-|TRBV21-1
TGTGCCAGCAGCAAAATTGGGGGTCAGCCCCAGCATTTT
CASSKIGGQPQHF
>TRBJ2-2|-|-|TRBV28
TGTGCCAGCAGTTTCGGGGTATTAATCGGTACGAACACCGGGGAGCTGTTTTTT
CASSFGVLIGTNTGELFF
>TRBJ1-6|once|TRBD1|TRBV6-6
TGTGCCAGCACCAAACTGGACAGGGATAATTCACCCCTCCACTTT
CASTKLDRDNSPLHF
>TRBJ1-1|-|TRBD1|TRBV7-6
TGTGCCAGCAGCTCAACGACAGGGGTCATGAACACTGAAGCTTTCTTT
CASSSTTGVMNTEAFF
>TRBJ1-3|-|-|TRBV5-1
TGCGCCAGCAGCCCGGAGACCTCAAACACCATATATTTT
CASSPETSNTIYF
>TRBJ2-2|-|TRBD2|TRBV7-8
TGTGCCAGCAGCCCGGGGGGAGAGAACACCGGGGAGCTGTTTTTT
CASSPGGENTGELFF
>TRBJ2-7|-|-|TRBV29-1
TGCAGCGTTGAAGATACCACAGACTACGAGCAGTACTTC
CSVEDTTDYEQYF
>TRBJ2-5|-|-|TRBV29-1
TGCAGCGTTGTTAGCGCGGGAGAGACCCAGTACTTC
CSVVSAGETQYF
>TRBJ1-2|once|-|TRBV5-4
TGTGCCAGCAGCTGGGACACAAACTATGGCTACACCTTC
CASSWDTNYGYTF
>TRBJ2-1|few|-|TRBV7-2
TGTGCCAGCAGCTTAAATCCGGGGGCCTACAATGAGCAGTTCTTC
CASSLNPGAYNEQFF
>TRBJ1-2|-|-|TRBV5-1
TGCGCCAGCAGCTTGGAATCGGGGAACTATGGCTACACCTTC
CASSLESGNYGYTF
>TRBJ2-7|-|-|TRBV20-1
TGCAGTGCTAGGGACAGCTATGGGCAGTACTTC
CSARDSYGQYF
>TRBJ2-5|-|-|TRBV29-1
TGCAGCGTTGTGGGAGGGGGGGAGACCCAGTACTTC
CSVVGGGETQYF
>TRBJ1-1|-|-|TRBV5-4
TGTGCCAGCAGGAGGGGGGGCAAGAACACTGAAGCTTTCTTT
CASRRGGKNTEAFF
>TRBJ1-2|-|-|TRBV2
TGTGCCAGCAGTGAATGGGAGGGGCAAGCTGGCTACACCTTC
CASSEWEGQAGYTF
>TRBJ2-7|-|TRBD1|TRBV9
TGTGCCAGCAGCGAAACACCGGGACAGAGATCCTACGAGCAGTACTTC
CASSETPGQRSYEQYF
>TRBJ1-5|-|-|TRBV18
TGTGCCAGCTCACGGGCGCCCAGCAATCAGCCCCAGCATTTT
CASSRAPSNQPQHF
>TRBJ1-1|-|TRBD1|TRBV5-6
TGTGCCAGCAGCTACTTCGACAGGGACACTGAAGCTTTCTTT
CASSYFDRDTEAFF
>TRBJ1-4|once|-|TRBV18
TGTGCCAGCTCACCCCGAAACGACGCAACTAATGAAAAACTGTTTTTT
CASSPRNDATNEKLFF
>TRBJ1-2|once|-|TRBV18
TGTGCCAGCTCACCGCGACAGAACTATGGCTACACCTTC
CASSPRQNYGYTF
>TRBJ1-6|-|-|TRBV7-9
TGTGCCAGCAGCTTAGGTGCGGGATTTTATAATTCACCCCTCCACTTT
CASSLGAGFYNSPLHF
>TRBJ2-7|-|-|TRBV7-2
TGTGCCAGCAGCCAAGGGAGAAACCATCAAGTTTACTACGAGCAGTACTTC
CASSQGRNHQVYYEQYF
>TRBJ2-3|few|TRBD2|TRBV7-9
TGTGCCAGCACTTCCGGGACTAGCGGGGTTACAGATACGCAGTATTTT
CASTSGTSGVTDTQYF
>TRBJ1-1|-|-|TRBV29-1
TGCAGCGTCACAGAACACGACAGGAACACTGAAGCTTTCTTT
CSVTEHDRNTEAFF
>TRBJ1-5|-|-|TRBV4-3
TGCGCCAGCAGCCGGGGCGGGGGAAATCAGCCCCAGCATTTT
CASSRGGGNQPQHF
>TRBJ2-1|once|TRBD1|TRBV2
TGTGCCAGCAGCCCCCACCAGGGGGTGTTCTTC
CASSPHQGVFF
>TRBJ2-1|-|-|TRBV10-3
TGTGCCATCAAACAGGGTCCCAGCTCCTACAATGAGCAGTTCTTC
CAIKQGPSSYNEQFF
>TRBJ1-6|few|-|TRBV27
TGTGCCAGCGGTGGGGGTAGCTCCTATAATTCACCCCTCCACTTT
CASGGGSSYNSPLHF
>TRBJ2-5|-|TRBD1|TRBV7-8
TGTGCCAGCAGCAAAGACAGGGTCGGCGAGACCCAGTACTTC
CASSKDRVGETQYF
>TRBJ2-2|-|-|TRBV7-6
TGTGCCAGCAGCTTGACCCTCGGGGGGCGGACCGGGGAGCTGTTTTTT
CASSLTLGGRTGELFF
>TRBJ2-3|-|TRBD1|TRBV7-2
TGTGCCAGCAGCTCGACAGGGGGGGACGTAGATACGCAGTATTTT
CASSSTGGDVDTQYF